This T cell receptor beta chain derives from a study of blood T cell repertoires in COVID-19. For the study at large: Donors in the United States, Italy and Spain gave samples during acute or convalescent COVID-19. T cells, B-cell-depleted T cells, or PBMCs supplied cDNA or gDNA.

Per the authors' pipeline: For nucleated cells, counts were estimated from reference gene primer amplification. Repertoires were generated with immunoSEQ multiplex PCR, while TCRdb's copy carries only in-frame clones and drops some. V, J and clone size reflect that table, while D and trimming were determined from the DNA. This sample yields some 88,000 clones, of which 70% to 90% are seen a single time; 7% to 7.5% belongs to the top ten. With 1 base removed from V and 17 bases from J, the gap between germline ends came to 12 bases. The CDR3 has 12 residues. In germline, CDR1 is LGHDT, CDR2 YNNKEL (reference sequence).

This chain connects TRBV3-1 (or the pseudogene TRBV3-2) to TRBJ1-6, with a weak D call TRBD1 (5 bases). The TCR comes from a man aged 55 to 70 with acute or convalescent COVID-19. The sample consisted of peripheral blood. The CDR3 DNA reads TGTGCCAGCAGCCAAGCTGTTGGACAAGTCCACTTT. Protein: CASSQAVGQVHF.